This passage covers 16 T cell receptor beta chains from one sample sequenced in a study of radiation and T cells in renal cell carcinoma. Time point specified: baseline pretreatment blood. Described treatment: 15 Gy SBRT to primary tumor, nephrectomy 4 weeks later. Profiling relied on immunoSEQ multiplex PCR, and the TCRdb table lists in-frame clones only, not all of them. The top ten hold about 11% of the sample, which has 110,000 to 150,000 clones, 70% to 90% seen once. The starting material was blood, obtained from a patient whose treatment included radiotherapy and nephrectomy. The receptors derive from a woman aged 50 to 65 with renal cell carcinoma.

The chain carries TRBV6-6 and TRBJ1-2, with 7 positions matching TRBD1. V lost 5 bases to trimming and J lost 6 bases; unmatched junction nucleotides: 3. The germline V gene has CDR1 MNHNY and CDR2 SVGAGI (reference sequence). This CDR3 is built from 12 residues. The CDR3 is CASSLQGHGYTF. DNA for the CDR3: TGTGCCAGCAGTCTACAGGGGCATGGCTACACCTTC.

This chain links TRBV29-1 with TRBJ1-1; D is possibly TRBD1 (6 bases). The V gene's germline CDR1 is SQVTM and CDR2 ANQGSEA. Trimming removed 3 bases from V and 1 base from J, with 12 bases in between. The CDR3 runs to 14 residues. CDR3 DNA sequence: TGCAGCGTTGAGGACAGATTGGGGAACACTGAAGCTTTCTTT. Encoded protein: CSVEDRLGNTEAFF.

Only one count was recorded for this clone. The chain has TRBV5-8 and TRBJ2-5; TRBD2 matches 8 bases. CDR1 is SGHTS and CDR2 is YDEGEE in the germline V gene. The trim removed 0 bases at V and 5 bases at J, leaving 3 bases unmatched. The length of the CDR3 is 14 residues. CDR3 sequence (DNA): TGTGCCAGCAGCTTGGAGCGGGGGTATGAGACCCAGTACTTC. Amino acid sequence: CASSLERGYETQYF.

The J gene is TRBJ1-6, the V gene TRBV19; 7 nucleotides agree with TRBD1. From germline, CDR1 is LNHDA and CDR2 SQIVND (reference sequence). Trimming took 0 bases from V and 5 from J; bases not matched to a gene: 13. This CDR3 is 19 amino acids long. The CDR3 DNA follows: TGTGCCAGTAGTATAGAAGGTTTGACAGGGCTTTGGAATAATTCACCCCTCCACTTT. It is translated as CASSIEGLTGLWNNSPLHF.

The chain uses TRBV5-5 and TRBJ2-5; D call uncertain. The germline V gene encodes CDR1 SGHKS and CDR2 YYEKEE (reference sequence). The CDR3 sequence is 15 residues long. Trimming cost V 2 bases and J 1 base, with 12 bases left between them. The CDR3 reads CASSFVGNVQETQYF. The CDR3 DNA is TGTGCCAGCAGCTTTGTGGGAAATGTCCAAGAGACCCAGTACTTC.

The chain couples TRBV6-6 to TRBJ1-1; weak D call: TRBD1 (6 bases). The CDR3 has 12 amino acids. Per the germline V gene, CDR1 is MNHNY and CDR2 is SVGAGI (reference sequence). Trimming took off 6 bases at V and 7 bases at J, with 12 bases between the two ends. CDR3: CASSPRGVEAFF. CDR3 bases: TGTGCCAGCAGCCCCAGGGGTGTTGAAGCTTTCTTT.

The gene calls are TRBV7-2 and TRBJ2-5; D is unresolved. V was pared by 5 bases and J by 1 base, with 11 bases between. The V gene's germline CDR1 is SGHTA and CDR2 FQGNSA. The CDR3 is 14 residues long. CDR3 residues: CASSNQASQETQYF. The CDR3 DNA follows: TGTGCCAGCAGCAATCAGGCTTCCCAAGAGACCCAGTACTTC.

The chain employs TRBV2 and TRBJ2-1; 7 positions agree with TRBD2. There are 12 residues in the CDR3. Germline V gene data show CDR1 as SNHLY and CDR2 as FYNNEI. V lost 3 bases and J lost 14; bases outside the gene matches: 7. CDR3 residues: CASSELVGREFF. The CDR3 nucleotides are TGTGCCAGCAGTGAGTTGGTGGGGAGGGAGTTCTTC. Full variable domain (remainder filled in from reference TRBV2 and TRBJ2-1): EPEVTQTPSHQVTQMGQEVILRCVPISNHLYFYWYRQILGQKVEFLVSFYNNEISEKSEIFDDQFSVERPDGSNFTLKIRSTKLEDSAMYFCASSELVGREFFGPGTRLTVL.

The CDR3 DNA reads as TGCAGCGTAATTGACAGACCCCTAGCCAAAAACATTCAGTACTTC. Amino acids: CSVIDRPLAKNIQYF. The chain carries TRBV29-1 and TRBJ2-4, with TRBD1 as a possible D gene (5 bases). The ends were cut back, 6 bases at V and 0 bases at J, with 15 bases in the middle. The CDR3 totals 15 residues. Per germline, CDR1 SQVTM and CDR2 ANQGSEA. The entire variable domain, with the rest obtained from reference TRBV29-1 and TRBJ2-4, is as follows: SAVISQKPSRDICQRGTSLTIQCQVDSQVTMMFWYRQQPGQSLTLIATANQGSEATYESGFVIDKFPISRPNLTFSTLTVSNMSPEDSSIYLCSVIDRPLAKNIQYFGAGTRLSVL.

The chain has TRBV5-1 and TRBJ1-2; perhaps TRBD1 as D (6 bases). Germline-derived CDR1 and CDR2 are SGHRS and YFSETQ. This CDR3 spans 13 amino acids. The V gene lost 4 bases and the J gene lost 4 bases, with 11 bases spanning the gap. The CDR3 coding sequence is TGCGCCAGCAGCATCGGGACAACCTATGGCTACACCTTC. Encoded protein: CASSIGTTYGYTF. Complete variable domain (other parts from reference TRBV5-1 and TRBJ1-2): KAGVTQTPRYLIKTRGQQVTLSCSPISGHRSVSWYQQTPGQGLQFLFEYFSETQRNKGNFPGRFSGRQFSNSRSEMNVSTLELGDSALYLCASSIGTTYGYTFGSGTRLTVV.

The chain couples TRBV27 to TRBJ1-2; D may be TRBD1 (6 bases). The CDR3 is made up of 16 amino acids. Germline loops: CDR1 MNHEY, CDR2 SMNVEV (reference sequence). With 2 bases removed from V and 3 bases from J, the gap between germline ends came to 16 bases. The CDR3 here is CASSLGGASNDYGYTF. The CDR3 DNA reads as TGTGCCAGCAGTTTAGGGGGGGCCTCGAATGACTATGGCTACACCTTC.

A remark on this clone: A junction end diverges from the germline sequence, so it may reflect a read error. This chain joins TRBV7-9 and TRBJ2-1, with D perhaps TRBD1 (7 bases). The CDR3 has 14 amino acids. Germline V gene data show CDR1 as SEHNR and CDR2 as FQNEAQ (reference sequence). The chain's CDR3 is CASRLDRAGHEQFF. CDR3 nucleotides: TGTGCCAGCAGATTAGACAGGGCGGGGCATGAGCAGTTCTTC.

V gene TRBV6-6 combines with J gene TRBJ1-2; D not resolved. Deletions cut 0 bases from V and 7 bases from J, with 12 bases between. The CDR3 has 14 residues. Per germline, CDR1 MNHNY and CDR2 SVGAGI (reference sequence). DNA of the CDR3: TGTGCCAGCAGTTACTCGGTTAATAGCTTTGGCTACACCTTC. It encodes CASSYSVNSFGYTF.

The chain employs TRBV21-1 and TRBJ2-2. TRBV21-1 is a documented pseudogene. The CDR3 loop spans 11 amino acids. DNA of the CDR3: TGTGCCAGCAGCAAGTCCGGGGAGCTGTTTTTT. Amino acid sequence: CASSKSGELFF.

CDR3: CASSFTGNTEAFF. In DNA, the CDR3 is TGTGCCAGCAGCTTTACAGGGAACACTGAAGCTTTCTTT. V usage is TRBV7-8 and J usage is TRBJ1-1, with a tentative D call TRBD1 (5 bases). V was trimmed by 3 bases and J by 1 base, leaving 6 bases between them. The germline V gene encodes CDR1 SGHVS and CDR2 FQNEAQ. There are 13 residues in the CDR3.

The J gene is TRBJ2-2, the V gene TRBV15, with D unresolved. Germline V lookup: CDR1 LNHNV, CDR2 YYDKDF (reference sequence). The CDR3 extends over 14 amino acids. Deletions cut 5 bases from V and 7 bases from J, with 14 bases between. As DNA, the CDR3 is TGTGCCACCAGCTATACCCGGGTGAACGGGGAGCTGTTTTTT. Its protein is CATSYTRVNGELFF. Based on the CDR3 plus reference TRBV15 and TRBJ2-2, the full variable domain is DAMVIQNPRYQVTQFGKPVTLSCSQTLNHNVMYWYQQKSSQAPKLLFHYYDKDFNNEADTPDNFQSRRPNTSFCFLDIRSPGLGDTAMYLCATSYTRVNGELFFGEGSRLTVL.